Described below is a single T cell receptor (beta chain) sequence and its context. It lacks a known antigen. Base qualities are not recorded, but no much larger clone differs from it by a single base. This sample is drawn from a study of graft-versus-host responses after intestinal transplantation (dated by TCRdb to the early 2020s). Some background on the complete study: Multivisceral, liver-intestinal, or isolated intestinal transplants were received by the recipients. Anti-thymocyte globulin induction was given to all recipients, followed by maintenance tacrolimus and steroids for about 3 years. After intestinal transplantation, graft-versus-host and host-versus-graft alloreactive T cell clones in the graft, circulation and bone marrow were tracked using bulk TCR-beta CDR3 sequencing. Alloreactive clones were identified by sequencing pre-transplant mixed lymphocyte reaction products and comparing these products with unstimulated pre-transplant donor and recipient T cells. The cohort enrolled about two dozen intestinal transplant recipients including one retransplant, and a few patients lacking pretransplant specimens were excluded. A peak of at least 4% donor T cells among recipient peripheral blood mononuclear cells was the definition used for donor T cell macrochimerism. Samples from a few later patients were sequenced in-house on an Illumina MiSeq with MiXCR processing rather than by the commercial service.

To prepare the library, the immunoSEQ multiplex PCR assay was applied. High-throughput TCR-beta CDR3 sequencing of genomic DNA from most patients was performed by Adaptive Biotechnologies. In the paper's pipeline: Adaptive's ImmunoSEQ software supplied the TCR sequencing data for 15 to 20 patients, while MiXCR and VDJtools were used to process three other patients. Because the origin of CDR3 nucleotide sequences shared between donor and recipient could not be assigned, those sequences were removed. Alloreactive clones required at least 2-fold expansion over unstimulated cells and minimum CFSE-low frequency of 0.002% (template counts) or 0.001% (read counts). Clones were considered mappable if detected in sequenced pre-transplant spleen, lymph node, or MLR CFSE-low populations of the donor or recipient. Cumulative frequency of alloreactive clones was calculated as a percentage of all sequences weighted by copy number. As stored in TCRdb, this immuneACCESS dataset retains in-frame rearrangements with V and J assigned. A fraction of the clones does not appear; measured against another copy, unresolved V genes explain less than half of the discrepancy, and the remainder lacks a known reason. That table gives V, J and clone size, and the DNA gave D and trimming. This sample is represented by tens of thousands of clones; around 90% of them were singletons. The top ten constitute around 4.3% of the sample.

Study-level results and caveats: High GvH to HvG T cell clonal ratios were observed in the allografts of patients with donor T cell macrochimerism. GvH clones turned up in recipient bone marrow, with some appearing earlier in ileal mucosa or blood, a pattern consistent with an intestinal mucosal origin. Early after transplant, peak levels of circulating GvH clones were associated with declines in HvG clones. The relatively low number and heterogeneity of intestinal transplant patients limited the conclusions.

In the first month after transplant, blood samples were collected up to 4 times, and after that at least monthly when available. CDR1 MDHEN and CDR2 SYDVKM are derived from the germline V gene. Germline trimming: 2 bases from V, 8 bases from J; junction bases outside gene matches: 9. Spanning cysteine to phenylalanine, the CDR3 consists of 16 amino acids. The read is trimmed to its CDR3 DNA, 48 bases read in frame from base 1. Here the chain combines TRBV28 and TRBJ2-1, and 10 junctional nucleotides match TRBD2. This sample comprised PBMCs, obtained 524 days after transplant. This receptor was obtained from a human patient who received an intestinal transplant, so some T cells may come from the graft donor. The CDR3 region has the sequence CASSLRAGGPRDEQFF. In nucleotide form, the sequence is TGTGCCAGCAGTTTACGAGCGGGAGGGCCTCGGGATGAGCAGTTCTTC.